The 16 T cell receptor beta chains reported below all come from one sample, sequenced in a study of shared T cell receptors in the human thymus. Clones were read by immunoSEQ multiplex PCR, and TCRdb kept only the in-frame ones, dropping some. The sample lists hundreds of thousands of clones, 75% to 80% occurring once. This same sample was also taken into another study, of human thymus T cells.

The sequenced sample consisted of thymocytes. These receptors came from a boy less than two years old with a congenital heart defect.

This clone showed up just once. The gene calls are TRBV27 and TRBJ2-2, with TRBD2 as a possible D gene (5 bases). Germline CDR1 reads MNHEY; CDR2 reads SMNVEV (reference sequence). The V gene lost 2 bases and the J gene lost 6 bases, with 16 bases spanning the gap. This CDR3 spans 16 amino acids. The CDR3 spells CASSLASTTDPGELFF. Here the CDR3 DNA reads TGTGCCAGCAGTTTAGCCTCGACTACGGACCCCGGGGAGCTGTTTTTT.

The rearrangement uses TRBV6-5 and TRBJ2-3, with 11 bases identical to TRBD2. The germline CDR1 and CDR2 sequences are MNHEY and SVGAGI. This CDR3 comprises 15 residues. The V segment lost 5 bases and the J segment 6 bases; nucleotides outside the gene matches: 7. DNA for the CDR3: TGTGCCAGCAGTGCAACTAGCGGGAGATGGGATACGCAGTATTTT. It yields the protein CASSATSGRWDTQYF.

The rearrangement links TRBV4-3 to TRBJ2-1; the match to TRBD1 covers 7 bases. The CDR3 has 17 residues. Germline values: CDR1 LGHNA, CDR2 YSLEER. V shed 0 bases and J 6 bases; nucleotides not matched to a gene: 11. The CDR3 is CASSQDPPGGGGNEQFF. As DNA, the CDR3 is TGCGCCAGCAGCCAAGATCCCCCAGGGGGTGGCGGCAATGAGCAGTTCTTC.

The V call is TRBV6-1, the J call TRBJ2-5, with 7 bases that match TRBD1. From germline, CDR1 is MNHNS and CDR2 SASEGT. This CDR3 contains 16 residues. With V trimmed by 2 bases and J by 2 bases, 8 bases remained unmatched. CDR3 amino acids: CASSEPRTGWQETQYF. The DNA of the CDR3 is TGTGCCAGCAGTGAACCCCGGACAGGCTGGCAAGAGACCCAGTACTTC.

This clone was seen a handful of times. This chain joins TRBV9 and TRBJ2-7, with 10 bases that match TRBD2. J gave up 7 bases and V 0 bases, and 13 bases lay outside the gene matches. Germline V gene data show CDR1 as SGDLS and CDR2 as YYNGEE. The CDR3 has 17 residues. CDR3 nucleotides: TGTGCCAGCAGCGTAGTTGAGTTCCTAGCGGGAGTCCGAGAGCAGTACTTC. It codes for CASSVVEFLAGVREQYF.

The chain carries TRBV14 and TRBJ2-7; D is undetermined. The CDR3 extends over 12 amino acids. CDR1 and CDR2 from the germline V gene are SGHDN and FVKESK. V lost 1 base to trimming and J lost 3 bases, with 4 bases between them. This CDR3 reads CASSQAGYEQYF. CDR3 sequence (DNA): TGTGCCAGCAGCCAAGCAGGCTACGAGCAGTACTTC.

The chain has TRBV7-9 and TRBJ1-2, with D possibly being TRBD1 (6 bases). Germline assignment: CDR1 SEHNR and CDR2 FQNEAQ (reference sequence). With 2 bases removed from V and 2 bases from J, the gap between germline ends came to 21 bases. The CDR3 contains 18 residues. CDR3 region: CASSLICRQTGKNYGYTF. The DNA for the CDR3 is TGTGCCAGCAGCTTAATATGCCGCCAAACAGGGAAGAACTATGGCTACACCTTC.

The chain has TRBV27 and TRBJ2-1; D perhaps matches TRBD1 (6 bases). Per the germline V gene, CDR1 is MNHEY and CDR2 is SMNVEV (reference sequence). The V end was cut by 6 bases, the J end by 4 bases, with 13 bases between. This CDR3 contains 14 residues. The CDR3 DNA reads TGTGCCAGCAGCCCGGACAGAGATTACAATGAGCAGTTCTTC. Its translation is CASSPDRDYNEQFF.

The chain employs TRBV6-6 and TRBJ2-1; TRBD1 is a possible D gene (6 bases). V was trimmed by 6 bases and J by 4 bases, leaving 16 bases between them. Germline lookup yields CDR1 MNHNY and CDR2 SVGAGI (reference sequence). The CDR3 length is 15 residues. The CDR3 bases are TGTGCCAGCAGCAATGCGAGGGGGAATTACAATGAGCAGTTCTTC. Amino acid sequence: CASSNARGNYNEQFF.

The chain couples TRBV4-3 to TRBJ2-7; D perhaps matches TRBD2 (6 bases). CDR3 length: 16 residues. V dropped 0 bases and J dropped 2 bases, with 14 bases sitting between them. Per the germline V gene, CDR1 is LGHNA and CDR2 is YSLEER. CDR3 DNA sequence: TGCGCCAGCAGCCAAGATCTGGCTAGCGATGCCTACGAGCAGTACTTC. Translation gives CASSQDLASDAYEQYF.

Worth noting for this clone: Germline and junction disagree at one end, which may indicate a read error. V and J are TRBV11-3 and TRBJ2-3, with 8 bases matching TRBD1. The CDR3 is 16 amino acids. Germline V gene data show CDR1 as SGHNT and CDR2 as YENEEA. The CDR3 coding sequence is TGTGCCAGCAGCCAAACTTCCGGGACAGGCACAGTTACGCAGTATTTT. It codes for CASSQTSGTGTVTQYF.

This chain links TRBV18 with TRBJ2-1; 7 nucleotides align to TRBD1. Germline V lookup: CDR1 KGHSH, CDR2 LQKENI. J lost 9 bases, V lost 6 bases, and 5 bases had no gene match. The CDR3 consists of 12 residues. The CDR3 sequence is CASSGRGSEQFF. DNA of the CDR3: TGTGCCAGCTCGGGCAGGGGGAGTGAGCAGTTCTTC.

The chain joins TRBV7-6 to TRBJ2-5; D is undetermined. Trimming removed 1 base at V and 1 base at J, with 7 bases between. CDR3 length equals 14 residues. Germline V CDR1 and CDR2: SGHVS, FNYEAQ. CDR3 region: CASSLGHPQETQYF. The CDR3 DNA is TGTGCCAGCAGCTTAGGACACCCCCAAGAGACCCAGTACTTC. Combining the CDR3 with reference TRBV7-6 and TRBJ2-5 gives the whole variable domain GAGVSQSPRYKVTKRGQDVALRCDPISGHVSLYWYRQALGQGPEFLTYFNYEAQQDKSGLPNDRFSAERPEGSISTLTIQRTEQRDSAMYRCASSLGHPQETQYFGPGTRLLVL.

This chain links TRBV5-6 with TRBJ1-2; possibly TRBD1 for D (5 bases). V was shortened by 3 bases and J by 5 bases, with 14 bases between the two germline ends. In germline, CDR1 is SGHDT, CDR2 YYEEEE. The CDR3 consists of 14 residues. The CDR3 DNA sequence: TGTGCCAGCAGCTCCCAGGGCCAGGGTTATGGCTACACCTTC. Amino acid sequence: CASSSQGQGYGYTF.

The CDR3 loop reads CASKGEGHFYNEQFF. In DNA form, the CDR3 reads TGTGCCAGCAAAGGGGAGGGCCATTTTTACAATGAGCAGTTCTTC. V usage is TRBV14 and J usage is TRBJ2-1, with 7 positions matching TRBD2. This CDR3 comprises 15 residues. Unmatched junction bases numbered 10, after V lost 7 bases and J lost 4 bases. Germline CDR1 reads SGHDN; CDR2 reads FVKESK.

J is TRBJ1-1 and V is TRBV11-1, with 7 bases aligning to TRBD1. V lost 5 bases and J lost 6; bases outside the gene matches: 12. CDR3 length equals 15 residues. Germline loops: CDR1 SGHAT, CDR2 FQDESV (reference sequence). In nucleotides, the CDR3 is TGTGCCAGCAGCCGACAGGGTGTGGAATTCGCTGAAGCTTTCTTT. It specifies CASSRQGVEFAEAFF.